The 15 T cell receptor beta chains below come from one sample, sequenced in a study of shared clonotypes between healthy human individuals. Sequencing was performed with immunoSEQ multiplex PCR; in TCRdb, only in-frame clones are kept and a portion is missing. The table has hundreds of thousands of clones, about 92% seen once; the top ten hold roughly 22%. Naive CD8 populations comprised CD45RO-negative cells positively selected for CCR7, excluding terminally differentiated effector memory CD45RA+ cells. What was sequenced was naive CD8+ T cells sorted from blood. Receptors originate from a man between 25 and 39 years old in good health.

The gene calls are TRBV12-5 and TRBJ2-5; 10 nucleotides agree with TRBD1. The germline CDR1 and CDR2 sequences are LGHNT and FRNRAP. The ends lost 6 bases at V and 5 bases at J; junction bases unmatched: 15. The CDR3 extends over 17 amino acids. Here the CDR3 DNA reads TGTGCTAGTGGGCAACACGTCGGGACAGGGGTGGGGGAGACCCAGTACTTC. Protein product: CASGQHVGTGVGETQYF. Supplemented by reference TRBV12-5 and TRBJ2-5, the full variable domain reads DARVTQTPRHKVTEMGQEVTMRCQPILGHNTVFWYRQTMMQGLELLAYFRNRAPLDDSGMPKDRFSAEMPDATLATLKIQPSEPRDSAVYFCASGQHVGTGVGETQYFGPGTRLLVL.

The rearrangement uses TRBV2 and TRBJ2-7, with TRBD2 as a possible D gene (5 bases). The CDR3 spans 14 residues. V lost 2 bases and J 2 bases, leaving 10 bases between the germline ends. The germline gives CDR1 SNHLY, CDR2 FYNNEI. Here the CDR3 DNA reads TGTGCCAGCAGTGAAAGGGAGTCTACCTACGAGCAGTACTTC. It codes for CASSERESTYEQYF.

Only one count was recorded for this clone. This chain uses TRBV5-1 with TRBJ1-1; 7 bases agree with TRBD1. The CDR3 spans 15 residues. Looked up from germline, CDR1 is SGHRS and CDR2 is YFSETQ. The V and J ends lost 4 bases and 7 bases, in that order; junction bases with no gene match: 13. In DNA, the CDR3 is TGCGCCAGCAGCACGGGGCTTTGGACAGGTATTGAAGCTTTCTTT. Its translation: CASSTGLWTGIEAFF.

This chain joins TRBV2 and TRBJ2-1; D might be TRBD2 (6 bases). Trimming removed 3 bases at V and 3 bases at J, with 21 bases between. This CDR3 is built from 18 residues. CDR1 is SNHLY, CDR2 FYNNEI, per germline. The CDR3: CASSDDLEASEIYNEQFF. The CDR3 region has the DNA TGTGCCAGCAGTGACGACCTCGAGGCTAGCGAAATCTACAATGAGCAGTTCTTC.

The chain recombines TRBV15 with TRBJ2-7; TRBD2 might be the D (5 bases). V was pared by 3 bases and J by 3 bases, with 24 bases between. CDR3 length equals 18 residues. Germline V lookup: CDR1 LNHNV, CDR2 YYDKDF (reference sequence). The CDR3 region is CATSSAALSGPTGYEQYF. The CDR3 bases are TGTGCCACCAGCAGCGCTGCTCTGAGCGGACCGACCGGCTACGAGCAGTACTTC.

The V and J genes are TRBV19 and TRBJ1-4; 7 positions match TRBD1. Germline V gene sequence: CDR1 LNHDA, CDR2 SQIVND (reference sequence). V shed 5 bases and J 8 bases; nucleotides not matched to a gene: 8. The CDR3 contains 14 residues. The DNA for the CDR3 is TGTGCCAGTAGTTTCCGGACAGGTCGAGAAAAACTGTTTTTT. This codes for CASSFRTGREKLFF.

V and J are TRBV29-1 and TRBJ2-7; no firm D call. This CDR3 region has 12 residues. V was shortened by 7 bases and J by 0 bases, with 10 bases between the two germline ends. Germline V gene data show CDR1 as SQVTM and CDR2 as ANQGSEA. The CDR3 DNA follows: TGCAGCGCTGAGACGGACTCCTACGAGCAGTACTTC. It encodes CSAETDSYEQYF.

The chain couples TRBV7-9 to TRBJ1-2; no clear D gene. Germline V gives CDR1 SEHNR, CDR2 FQNEAQ (reference sequence). The CDR3 sequence is 16 residues long. V was shortened by 7 bases and J by 4 bases, with 22 bases between the two germline ends. The CDR3: CASTSSDVRSGYGYTF. The CDR3 DNA is TGTGCCAGCACATCCTCGGACGTACGATCGGGCTATGGCTACACCTTC.

This sequence joins TRBV7-3 and TRBJ2-1; 8 positions agree with TRBD2. The CDR3 is made up of 16 amino acids. The V segment lost 2 bases and the J segment 2 bases; nucleotides outside the gene matches: 5. In germline, CDR1 is SGHTA, CDR2 FQGTGA. The CDR3 loop reads CASSLLAGGTYNEQFF. The CDR3 coding sequence is TGTGCCAGCAGCTTACTAGCGGGTGGGACCTACAATGAGCAGTTCTTC.

This chain uses TRBV9 with TRBJ2-1, with TRBD1 as a possible D gene (7 bases). The CDR3 sequence is 15 residues long. V lost 0 bases and J 4 bases, leaving 11 bases between the germline ends. CDR1 SGDLS and CDR2 YYNGEE come from the germline V gene. In nucleotides, the CDR3 is TGTGCCAGCAGCGTAGCTCCAGGGGGGTACAATGAGCAGTTCTTC. Translating gives CASSVAPGGYNEQFF.

V and J are TRBV11-2 and TRBJ2-5; no definite D call. Germline CDR1 SGHAT, CDR2 FQNNGV. The CDR3 is made up of 12 amino acids. Trimming pared 2 bases from V and 5 bases from J, leaving 6 bases between. The CDR3: CASSLIVETQYF. CDR3 coding DNA: TGTGCCAGCAGCTTAATCGTGGAGACCCAGTACTTC.

V gene TRBV27 combines with J gene TRBJ2-4; a weak D match, TRBD1 (7 bases). The CDR3 consists of 16 residues. Germline lookup yields CDR1 MNHEY and CDR2 SMNVEV (reference sequence). Trimming took off 5 bases at V and 10 bases at J, with 24 bases between the two ends. CDR3 residues: CASSNSDLRDRKIQYF. The CDR3 DNA is TGTGCCAGCAGTAATAGCGATCTGCGGGACAGAAAAATTCAGTACTTC.

The genes are TRBV2 and TRBJ2-6; 10 bases line up with TRBD1. CDR1 is SNHLY and CDR2 is FYNNEI in the germline V gene. V was clipped by 11 bases and J by 2 bases; unmatched bases: 9. This CDR3 is built from 16 residues. The CDR3 is CAGRTGGSPGANVLTF. DNA for the CDR3: TGTGCCGGACGGACAGGGGGGAGCCCTGGGGCCAACGTCCTGACTTTC. Based on the CDR3 plus reference TRBV2 and TRBJ2-6, the full variable domain is EPEVTQTPSHQVTQMGQEVILRCVPISNHLYFYWYRQILGQKVEFLVSFYNNEISEKSEIFDDQFSVERPDGSNFTLKIRSTKLEDSAMYFCAGRTGGSPGANVLTFGAGSRLTVL.

This rearrangement joins TRBV29-1 to TRBJ2-1, with D tentatively TRBD2 (7 bases). The CDR3 is made up of 14 amino acids. CDR1 SQVTM and CDR2 ANQGSEA come from the germline V gene. Trimming stripped 7 bases from V and 9 bases from J, with 22 bases between. CDR3: CSGDRGAGNGEQFF. CDR3 bases: TGCAGCGGTGATCGGGGGGCAGGAAACGGTGAGCAGTTCTTC.

V and J are TRBV6-5 and TRBJ1-2; 9 nucleotides align to TRBD1. The V segment lost 8 bases and the J segment 6 bases; nucleotides outside the gene matches: 13. Germline V gene data show CDR1 as MNHEY and CDR2 as SVGAGI. This CDR3 has 15 residues. This CDR3 reads CASATSHRGHNGYTF. The CDR3 nucleotides read TGTGCCAGCGCGACCTCGCACAGGGGGCATAATGGCTACACCTTC.